This TCR beta chain was sequenced for a study of T cells in Graves' hyperthyroidism and ophthalmopathy. Study-wide context: Upon initial diagnosis and before any treatment, peripheral blood was collected.

The germline V gene has CDR1 MNHEY and CDR2 SMNVEV (reference sequence). Trimming stripped 9 bases from V and 5 bases from J, with 20 bases between. The CDR3 length is 15 residues. Regions amplified from RNA transcripts were the TCR beta CDR3 regions. Carried out on the TCR CDR3, a first-round RT-PCR used the HTBI primer set. TCRdb used MiXCR to reprocess the multiplex PCR reads, holding one entry per CDR3 protein. The sample consists of about 350,000 distinct CDR3 sequences, about an eighth of them appearing once. Criteria for exclusion of patients were uncontrolled infection, other autoimmune disease, pregnancy or lactation. This clonotype was observed many times. Its cognate antigen is unknown. The study, taken as a whole, reports: The blood repertoire included most of the expanded thyroid clonotypes above 0.001. Ophthalmopathy and stable hyperthyroidism were told apart by a 13 V-J model.

The chain carries TRBV27 and TRBJ2-1, with D possibly matching TRBD2 (5 bases). This clonotype was obtained from a middle-aged woman with Graves' ophthalmopathy. The sequenced sample was blood. The CDR3 reads CASFSGWEPHNEQFF. The CDR3 nucleotides read TGTGCCAGTTTTAGTGGGTGGGAGCCTCACAATGAGCAGTTCTTC.